This T cell receptor (beta chain) was captured by sequencing in a study of T cell responses to AZD1222 COVID-19 vaccine. The ends were cut back, 4 bases at V and 2 bases at J, with 12 bases in the middle. The length of the CDR3 is 14 residues. Germline values: CDR1 SGHRS, CDR2 YFSETQ. Sequenced by immunoSEQ multiplex PCR; TCRdb stores in-frame clones only, minus some. The table records around 100,000 clones, approximately 90% of them present only once. With respect to this clone: The antigen remains unidentified. Other DNA sequences from this sample encode an identical CDR3 as well.

General study findings and limits: Receipt of two AZD1222 doses was followed by a rise in Spike-specific TCR breadth and depth.

V is TRBV5-1 and J is TRBJ2-5; D not certain. The receptor was derived from an adult in good health. The source material was peripheral blood, sampled on day 0 of AZD1222 vaccination. In nucleotides, the CDR3 is TGCGCCAGCAGCCCCAGACGGATTCAAGAGACCCAGTACTTC. Translated, it gives CASSPRRIQETQYF.